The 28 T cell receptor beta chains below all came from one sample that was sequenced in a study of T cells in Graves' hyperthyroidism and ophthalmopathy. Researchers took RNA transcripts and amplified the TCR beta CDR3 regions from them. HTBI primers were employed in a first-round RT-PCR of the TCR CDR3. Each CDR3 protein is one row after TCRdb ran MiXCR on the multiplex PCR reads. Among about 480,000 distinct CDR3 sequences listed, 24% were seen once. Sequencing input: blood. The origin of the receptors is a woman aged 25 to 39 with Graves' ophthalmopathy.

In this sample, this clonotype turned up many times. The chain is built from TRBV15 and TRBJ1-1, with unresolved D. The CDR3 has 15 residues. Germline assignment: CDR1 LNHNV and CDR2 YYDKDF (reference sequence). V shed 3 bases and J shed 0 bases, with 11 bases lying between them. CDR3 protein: CATSRVSGMNTEAFF. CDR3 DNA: TGTGCCACCAGCAGGGTCTCGGGTATGAACACTGAAGCTTTCTTT.

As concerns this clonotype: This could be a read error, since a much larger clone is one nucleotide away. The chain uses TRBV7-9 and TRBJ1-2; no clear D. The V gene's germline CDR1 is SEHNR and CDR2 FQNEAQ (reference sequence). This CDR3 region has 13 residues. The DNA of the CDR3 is TGTGACAGCAGCTCACCGAAAAACTATGGCTACACCTTC. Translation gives CDSSSPKNYGYTF. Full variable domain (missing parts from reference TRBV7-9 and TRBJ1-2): DTGVSQNPRHKITKRGQNVTFRCDPISEHNRLYWYRQTLGQGPEFLTYFQNEAQLEKSRLLSDRFSAERPKGSFSTLEIQRTEQGDSAMYLCDSSSPKNYGYTFGSGTRLTVV.

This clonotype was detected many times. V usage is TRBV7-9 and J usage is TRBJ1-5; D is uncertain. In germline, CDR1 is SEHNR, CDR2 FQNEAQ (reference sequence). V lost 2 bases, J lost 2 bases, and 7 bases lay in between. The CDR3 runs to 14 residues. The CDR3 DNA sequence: TGTGCCAGCAGCTTATTAGACGGCAATCAGCCCCAGCATTTT. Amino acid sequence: CASSLLDGNQPQHF.

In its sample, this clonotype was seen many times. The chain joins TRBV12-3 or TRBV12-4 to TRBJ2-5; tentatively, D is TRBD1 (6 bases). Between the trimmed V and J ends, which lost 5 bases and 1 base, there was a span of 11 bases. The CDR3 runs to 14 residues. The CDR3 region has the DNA TGTGCCAGCAGTCCTACAGGGACCCAAGAGACCCAGTACTTC. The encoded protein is CASSPTGTQETQYF.

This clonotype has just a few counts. CDR3 in amino acids: CASSYTGGGFRETQYF. The CDR3 DNA sequence: TGTGCCAGCAGTTACACGGGCGGCGGCTTTAGAGAGACCCAGTACTTC. V and J are TRBV6-5 and TRBJ2-5; no definite D call. V lost 2 bases to trimming and J lost 4 bases, with 17 bases between them. The CDR3 consists of 16 residues. CDR1 MNHEY and CDR2 SVGAGI come from the germline V gene.

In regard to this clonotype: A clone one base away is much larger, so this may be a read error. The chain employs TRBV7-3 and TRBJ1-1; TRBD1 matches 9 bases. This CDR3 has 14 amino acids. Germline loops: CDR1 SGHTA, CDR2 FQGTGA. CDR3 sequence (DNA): TGTGCCAGCAGCCCACAGGGGGCGGTCACTGAAGCTTGCTTT. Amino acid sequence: CASSPQGAVTEACF.

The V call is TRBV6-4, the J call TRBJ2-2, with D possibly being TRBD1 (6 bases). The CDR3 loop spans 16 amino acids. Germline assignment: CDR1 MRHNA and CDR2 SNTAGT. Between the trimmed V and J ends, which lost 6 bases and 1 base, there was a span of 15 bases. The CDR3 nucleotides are TGTGCCAGCAGGTCAGACGACAGGAAGAACACCGGGGAGCTGTTTTTT. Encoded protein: CASRSDDRKNTGELFF.

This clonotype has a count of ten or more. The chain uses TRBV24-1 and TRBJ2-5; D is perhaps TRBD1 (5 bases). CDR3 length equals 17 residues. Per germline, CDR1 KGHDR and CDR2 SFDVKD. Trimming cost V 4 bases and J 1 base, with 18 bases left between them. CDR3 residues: CATSDAHTKDTQETQYF. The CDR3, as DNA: TGTGCCACCAGTGACGCACACACTAAGGACACCCAAGAGACCCAGTACTTC.

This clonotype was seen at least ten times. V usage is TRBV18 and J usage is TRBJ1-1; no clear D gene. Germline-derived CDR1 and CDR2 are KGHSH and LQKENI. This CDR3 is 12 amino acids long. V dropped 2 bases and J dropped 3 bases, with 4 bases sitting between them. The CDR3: CASSPTDTEAFF. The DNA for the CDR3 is TGTGCCAGCTCACCAACGGACACTGAAGCTTTCTTT.

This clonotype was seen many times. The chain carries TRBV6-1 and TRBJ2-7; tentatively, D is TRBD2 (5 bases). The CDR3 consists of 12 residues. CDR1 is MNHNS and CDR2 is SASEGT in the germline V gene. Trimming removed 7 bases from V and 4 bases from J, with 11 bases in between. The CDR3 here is CASTSREYEQYF. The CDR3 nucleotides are TGTGCCAGCACCTCAAGGGAGTACGAGCAGTACTTC.

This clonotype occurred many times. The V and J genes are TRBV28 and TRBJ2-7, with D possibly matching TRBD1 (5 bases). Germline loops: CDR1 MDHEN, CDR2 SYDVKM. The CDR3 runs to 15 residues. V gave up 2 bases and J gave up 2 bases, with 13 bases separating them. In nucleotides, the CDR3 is TGTGCCAGCAGTTTAGATCCGCAGGGCGCCTACGAGCAGTACTTC. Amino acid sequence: CASSLDPQGAYEQYF.

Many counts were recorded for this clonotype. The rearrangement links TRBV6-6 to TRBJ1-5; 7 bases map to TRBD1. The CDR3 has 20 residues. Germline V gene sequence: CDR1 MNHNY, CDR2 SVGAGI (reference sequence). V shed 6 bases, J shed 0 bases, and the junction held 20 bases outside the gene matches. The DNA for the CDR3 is TGTGCCAGCAGGGCCAACAGGGGTACTCTACGCGAGTATAGCAATCAGCCCCAGCATTTT. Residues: CASRANRGTLREYSNQPQHF.

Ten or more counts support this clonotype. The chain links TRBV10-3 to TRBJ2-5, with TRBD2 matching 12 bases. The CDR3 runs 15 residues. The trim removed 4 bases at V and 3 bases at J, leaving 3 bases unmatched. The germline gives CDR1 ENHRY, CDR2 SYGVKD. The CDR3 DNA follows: TGTGCCATCAGTGGTCTAGCGGGGGGGGAAGAGACCCAGTACTTC. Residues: CAISGLAGGEETQYF.

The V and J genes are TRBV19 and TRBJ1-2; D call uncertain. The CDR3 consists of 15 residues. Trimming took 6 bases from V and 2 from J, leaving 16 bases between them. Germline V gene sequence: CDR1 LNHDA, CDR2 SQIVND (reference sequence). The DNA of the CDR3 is TGTGCCAGTAGAGACTATTCCGGGCCAAACTATGGCTACACCTTC. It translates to CASRDYSGPNYGYTF.

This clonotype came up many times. CDR3 amino acids: CASSLDIGELFF. DNA for the CDR3: TGTGCCAGCAGCTTAGATATCGGGGAGCTGTTTTTT. The rearrangement links TRBV11-3 to TRBJ2-2, with D uncertain. CDR1 and CDR2 from the germline V gene are SGHNT and YENEEA. The CDR3 is made up of 12 amino acids. V was trimmed by 0 bases and J by 7 bases, leaving 3 bases between them.

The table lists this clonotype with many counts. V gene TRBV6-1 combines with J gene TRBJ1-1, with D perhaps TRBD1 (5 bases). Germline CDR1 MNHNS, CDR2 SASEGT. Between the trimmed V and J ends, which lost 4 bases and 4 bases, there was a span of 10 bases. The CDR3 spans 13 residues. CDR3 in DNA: TGTGCCAGCAGTGTTGAGGGGTCCACTGAAGCTTTCTTT. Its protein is CASSVEGSTEAFF.

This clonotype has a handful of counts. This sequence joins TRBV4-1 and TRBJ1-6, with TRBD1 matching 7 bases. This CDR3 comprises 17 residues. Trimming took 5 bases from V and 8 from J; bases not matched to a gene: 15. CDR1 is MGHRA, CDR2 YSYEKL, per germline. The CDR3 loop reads CASSSWGGGSADSPLHF. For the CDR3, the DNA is TGCGCCAGCAGCTCCTGGGGAGGGGGCAGCGCGGATTCACCCCTCCACTTT.

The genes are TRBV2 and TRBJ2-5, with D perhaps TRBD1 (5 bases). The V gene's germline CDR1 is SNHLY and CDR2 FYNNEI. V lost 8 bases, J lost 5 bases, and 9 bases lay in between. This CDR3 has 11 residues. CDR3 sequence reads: CASGRVETQYF. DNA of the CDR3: TGTGCCAGCGGCAGGGTTGAGACCCAGTACTTC.

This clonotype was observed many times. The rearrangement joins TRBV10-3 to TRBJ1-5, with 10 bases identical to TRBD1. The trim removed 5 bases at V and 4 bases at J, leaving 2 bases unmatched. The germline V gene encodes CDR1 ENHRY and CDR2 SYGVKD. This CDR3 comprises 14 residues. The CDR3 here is CAISPGQGNQPQHF. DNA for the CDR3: TGTGCCATCAGTCCGGGACAGGGGAATCAGCCCCAGCATTTT.

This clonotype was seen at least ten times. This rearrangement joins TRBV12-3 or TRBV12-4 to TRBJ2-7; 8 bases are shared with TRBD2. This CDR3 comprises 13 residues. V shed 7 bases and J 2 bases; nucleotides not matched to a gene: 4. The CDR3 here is CASNMGLAYEQYF. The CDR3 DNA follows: TGTGCCAGCAATATGGGACTAGCCTACGAGCAGTACTTC.

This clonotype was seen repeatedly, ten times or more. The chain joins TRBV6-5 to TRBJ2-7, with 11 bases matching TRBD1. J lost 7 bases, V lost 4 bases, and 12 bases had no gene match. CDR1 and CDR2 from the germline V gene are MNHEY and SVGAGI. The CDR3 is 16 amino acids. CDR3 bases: TGTGCCAGCAGTTTGCCGACCGGGACAGGGGGTTGGGAGCAGTACTTC. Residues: CASSLPTGTGGWEQYF.

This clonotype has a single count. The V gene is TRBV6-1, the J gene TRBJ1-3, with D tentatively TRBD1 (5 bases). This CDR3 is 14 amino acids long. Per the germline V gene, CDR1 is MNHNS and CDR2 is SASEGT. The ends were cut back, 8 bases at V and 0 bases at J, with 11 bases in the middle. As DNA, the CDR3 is TGTGCCAGCGGGACGGATTACTCTGGAAACACCATATATTTT. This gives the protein CASGTDYSGNTIYF.

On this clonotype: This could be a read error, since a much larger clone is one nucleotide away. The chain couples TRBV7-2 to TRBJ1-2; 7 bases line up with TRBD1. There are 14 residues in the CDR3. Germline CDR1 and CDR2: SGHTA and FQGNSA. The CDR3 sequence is CAGSNDRANYGYTF. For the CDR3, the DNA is TGTGCCGGCAGCAACGACAGGGCTAACTATGGCTACACCTTC.

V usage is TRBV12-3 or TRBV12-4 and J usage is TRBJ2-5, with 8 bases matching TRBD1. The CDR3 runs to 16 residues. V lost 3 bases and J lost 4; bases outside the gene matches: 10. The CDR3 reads CASSLDRDRLGETQYF. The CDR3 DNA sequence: TGTGCCAGCAGTTTGGACCGGGACAGGTTAGGAGAGACCCAGTACTTC.

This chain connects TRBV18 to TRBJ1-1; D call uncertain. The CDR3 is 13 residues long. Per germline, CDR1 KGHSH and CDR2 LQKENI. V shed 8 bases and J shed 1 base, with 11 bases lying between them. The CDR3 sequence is CASKSDENTEAFF. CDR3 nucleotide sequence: TGTGCCAGCAAATCGGACGAGAACACTGAAGCTTTCTTT.

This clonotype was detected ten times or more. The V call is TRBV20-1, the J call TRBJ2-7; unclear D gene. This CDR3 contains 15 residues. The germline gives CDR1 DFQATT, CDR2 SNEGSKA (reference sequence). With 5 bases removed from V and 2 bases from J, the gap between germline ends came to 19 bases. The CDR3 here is CSALDTRLVPYEQYF. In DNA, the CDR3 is TGCAGTGCTCTAGACACTCGGCTCGTCCCCTACGAGCAGTACTTC.

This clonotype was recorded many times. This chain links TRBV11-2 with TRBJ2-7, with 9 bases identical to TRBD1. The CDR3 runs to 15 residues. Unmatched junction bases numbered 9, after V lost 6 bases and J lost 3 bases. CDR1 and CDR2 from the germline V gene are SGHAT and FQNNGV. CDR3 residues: CASRIPGQGIYEQYF. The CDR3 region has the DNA TGTGCCAGCAGGATACCGGGACAGGGAATCTACGAGCAGTACTTC.

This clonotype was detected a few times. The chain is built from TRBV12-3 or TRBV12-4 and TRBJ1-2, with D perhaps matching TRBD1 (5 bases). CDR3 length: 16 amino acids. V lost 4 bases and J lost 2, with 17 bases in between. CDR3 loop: CASSSGLADMNYGYTF. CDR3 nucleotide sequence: TGTGCCAGCAGTTCAGGGTTGGCAGACATGAACTATGGCTACACCTTC.